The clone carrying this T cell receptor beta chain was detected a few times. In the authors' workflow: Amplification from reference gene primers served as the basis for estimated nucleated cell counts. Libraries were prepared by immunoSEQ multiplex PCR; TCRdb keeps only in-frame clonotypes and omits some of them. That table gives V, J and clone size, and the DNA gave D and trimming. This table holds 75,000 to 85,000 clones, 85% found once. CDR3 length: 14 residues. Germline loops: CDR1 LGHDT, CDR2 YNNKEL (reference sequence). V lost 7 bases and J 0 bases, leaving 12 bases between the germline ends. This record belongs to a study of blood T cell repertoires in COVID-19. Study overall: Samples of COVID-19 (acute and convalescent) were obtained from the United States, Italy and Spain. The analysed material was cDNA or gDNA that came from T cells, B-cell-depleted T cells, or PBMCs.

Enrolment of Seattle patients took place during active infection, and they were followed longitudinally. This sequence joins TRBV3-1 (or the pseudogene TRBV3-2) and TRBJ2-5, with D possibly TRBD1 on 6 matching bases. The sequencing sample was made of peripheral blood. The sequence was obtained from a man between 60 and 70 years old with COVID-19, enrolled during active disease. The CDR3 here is CASIQRGYQETQYF. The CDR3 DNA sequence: TGTGCCAGCATCCAGAGGGGGTACCAAGAGACCCAGTACTTC.